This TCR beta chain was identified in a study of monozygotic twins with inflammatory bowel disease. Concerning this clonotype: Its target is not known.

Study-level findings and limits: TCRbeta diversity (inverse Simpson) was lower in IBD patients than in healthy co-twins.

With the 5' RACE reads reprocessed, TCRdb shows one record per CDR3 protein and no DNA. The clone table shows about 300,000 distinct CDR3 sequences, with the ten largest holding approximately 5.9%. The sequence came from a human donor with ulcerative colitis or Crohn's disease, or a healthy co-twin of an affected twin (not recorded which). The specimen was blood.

The CDR3 protein is CASSPVGGSYEQYF. The chain has TRBV4-3 and TRBJ2-7. The CDR3 is 14 residues long. Germline assignment: CDR1 LGHNA and CDR2 YSLEER.